The 28 T cell receptor beta chains listed next were all sequenced from one sample in a study of Graves' ophthalmopathy and Graves' hyperthyroidism. TCR beta CDR3 amplification used RNA transcripts. First-round RT-PCR relied on HTBI primers, and a second-round multiplex PCR came next. TCRdb used MiXCR to reprocess the multiplex PCR reads, holding one entry per CDR3 protein. The repertoire holds around 590,000 distinct CDR3 sequences, under 45% seen once, with about 4% in the top ten. Input material: peripheral blood or thyroid tissue (not recorded which). The receptors here all came from an adult man with Graves' hyperthyroidism.

This clonotype was counted many times. CDR3 residues: CASTTGGRAGELFF. The CDR3 DNA reads TGTGCCAGCACTACAGGGGGTAGGGCCGGGGAGCTGTTTTTT. The chain joins TRBV2 to TRBJ2-2; 8 nucleotides agree with TRBD1. The CDR3 has 14 residues. The germline V gene has CDR1 SNHLY and CDR2 FYNNEI. V shed 7 bases, J shed 6 bases, and the junction held 7 bases outside the gene matches.

This clonotype has at least ten counts. V is TRBV7-9 and J is TRBJ2-7; tentative D call: TRBD1 (6 bases). Looked up from germline, CDR1 is SEHNR and CDR2 is FQNEAQ (reference sequence). The ends were cut back, 5 bases at V and 3 bases at J, with 11 bases in the middle. This CDR3 spans 13 amino acids. The CDR3 here is CASSGDTNYEQYF. The CDR3 bases are TGTGCCAGCAGCGGGGACACCAACTACGAGCAGTACTTC.

This clonotype turned up a few times. The gene calls are TRBV6-1 and TRBJ2-5; D perhaps matches TRBD2 (5 bases). In germline, CDR1 is MNHNS, CDR2 SASEGT. The CDR3 consists of 15 residues. The ends were cut back, 6 bases at V and 5 bases at J, with 19 bases in the middle. The CDR3 bases are TGTGCCAGCAGGACTCTCGGTGAGGGTGGCGAGACCCAGTACTTC. This codes for CASRTLGEGGETQYF.

The sample holds many counts of this clonotype. The chain links TRBV20-1 to TRBJ1-2; D is unresolved. Germline V gene data show CDR1 as DFQATT and CDR2 as SNEGSKA (reference sequence). V was pared by 6 bases and J by 6 bases, with 5 bases between. The CDR3 runs 9 residues. The CDR3 protein is CSAPDGYTF. The CDR3 region has the DNA TGCAGTGCCCCCGATGGCTACACCTTC.

Concerning this clonotype: A read error may be the cause here, since a much bigger clone is one base away. In DNA, the CDR3 is TGCAGTGCCCGTGGGGGGGGGCGGACCGGGGAGCCGTTTTTT. Residues: CSARGGGRTGEPFF. The chain is built from TRBV20-1 and TRBJ2-2, with D possibly TRBD2 on 7 matching bases. The CDR3 covers 14 residues. The germline V gene encodes CDR1 DFQATT and CDR2 SNEGSKA (reference sequence).

This clonotype was seen repeatedly, ten times or more. V is TRBV25-1 and J is TRBJ2-7; D is unresolved. Trimming left V 3 bases short and J 4 bases short, with 16 bases between. The length of the CDR3 is 15 residues. Germline-derived CDR1 and CDR2 are MGHDK and SYGVNS. The CDR3 nucleotides read TGTGCCAGCAGTGACCCCGGACGTACAGCTTACGAGCAGTACTTC. Translating it yields CASSDPGRTAYEQYF.

This clonotype has a count of ten or more. The V gene is TRBV19, the J gene TRBJ1-4, with D possibly being TRBD1 (5 bases). The CDR3 extends over 13 amino acids. V was pared by 7 bases and J by 8 bases, with 14 bases between. The V gene's germline CDR1 is LNHDA and CDR2 SQIVND (reference sequence). This CDR3 reads CASTAQGSEKLFF. Written as DNA, the CDR3 is TGTGCCAGTACAGCGCAGGGAAGCGAAAAACTGTTTTTT. The entire variable domain, with the rest obtained from reference TRBV19 and TRBJ1-4, is as follows: DGGITQSPKYLFRKEGQNVTLSCEQNLNHDAMYWYRQDPGQGLRLIYYSQIVNDFQKGDIAEGYSVSREKKESFPLTVTSAQKNPTAFYLCASTAQGSEKLFFGSGTQLSVL.

The sample holds many counts of this clonotype. The V gene is TRBV9, the J gene TRBJ1-6; 8 positions agree with TRBD1. V gave up 3 bases and J gave up 2 bases; unmatched junction bases: 7. Per germline, CDR1 SGDLS and CDR2 YYNGEE. There are 17 residues in the CDR3. The CDR3 region is CASSGDDRGTYNSPLHF. The CDR3 coding sequence is TGTGCCAGCAGCGGGGACGACAGGGGAACCTATAATTCACCCCTCCACTTT.

The chain uses TRBV10-3 and TRBJ1-1, with 9 nucleotides matching TRBD1. Germline V gives CDR1 ENHRY, CDR2 SYGVKD. This CDR3 is built from 17 residues. V lost 10 bases and J lost 2; bases outside the gene matches: 17. CDR3 region: CATQQDRDRDVNTEAFF. The CDR3 bases are TGTGCCACCCAGCAAGACCGGGACAGGGACGTTAACACTGAAGCTTTCTTT.

This clonotype has only a few counts. The chain carries TRBV5-6 and TRBJ1-2, with D hard to call. Between the trimmed V and J ends, which lost 0 bases and 5 bases, there was a span of 11 bases. Germline CDR1 and CDR2: SGHDT and YYEEEE. The CDR3 covers 14 residues. The CDR3 reads CASSLDTGPYGYTF. The CDR3 DNA is TGTGCCAGCAGCTTGGATACCGGCCCTTATGGCTACACCTTC. The whole variable domain, filled in from reference TRBV5-6 and TRBJ1-2, reads DAGVTQSPTHLIKTRGQQVTLRCSPKSGHDTVSWYQQALGQGPQFIFQYYEEEERQRGNFPDRFSGHQFPNYSSELNVNALLLGDSALYLCASSLDTGPYGYTFGSGTRLTVV.

The chain couples TRBV20-1 to TRBJ2-1; D possibly corresponds to TRBD2 (6 bases). V was pared by 6 bases and J by 0 bases, with 24 bases between. The germline V gene has CDR1 DFQATT and CDR2 SNEGSKA (reference sequence). The CDR3 has 18 residues. DNA for the CDR3: TGCAGTGCCGCTCGAGGAGGACTAACCCGAAGCTCCTACAATGAGCAGTTCTTC. The encoded protein is CSAARGGLTRSSYNEQFF.

The chain employs TRBV10-2 and TRBJ1-4; no clear D gene. The CDR3 has 15 amino acids. The V gene lost 6 bases and the J gene lost 7 bases, with 18 bases spanning the gap. Germline loops: CDR1 WSHSY, CDR2 SAAADI. The CDR3 DNA is TGCGCCAGCAGGGTCCCCGGGATAAGGGTTGAAAAACTGTTTTTT. It specifies CASRVPGIRVEKLFF.

This clonotype was detected ten times or more. This chain connects TRBV2 to TRBJ2-5, with TRBD2 identical over 7 bases. With 5 bases clipped from V and 3 bases from J, the junction kept 6 bases outside the gene matches. There are 14 residues in the CDR3. CDR1 and CDR2 from the germline V gene are SNHLY and FYNNEI. The CDR3 reads CASSRDYGKETQYF. CDR3 in DNA: TGTGCCAGCAGTCGGGACTACGGGAAAGAGACCCAGTACTTC.

The V call is TRBV19, the J call TRBJ1-1, with D perhaps matching TRBD1 (6 bases). The germline gives CDR1 LNHDA, CDR2 SQIVND (reference sequence). This CDR3 has 14 residues. The CDR3 DNA sequence: TGTGCAAGGACAGCCACAGCCATGAACACTGAAGCTTTCTTT. Its translation is CARTATAMNTEAFF. Complete variable domain (other parts from reference TRBV19 and TRBJ1-1): DGGITQSPKYLFRKEGQNVTLSCEQNLNHDAMYWYRQDPGQGLRLIYYSQIVNDFQKGDIAEGYSVSREKKESFPLTVTSAQKNPTAFYLCARTATAMNTEAFFGQGTRLTVV.

This clonotype came up many times. V is TRBV19 and J is TRBJ1-3, with D maybe TRBD1 (5 bases). There are 17 residues in the CDR3. Trimming stripped 5 bases from V and 0 bases from J, with 17 bases between. Germline assignment: CDR1 LNHDA and CDR2 SQIVND (reference sequence). CDR3 nucleotides: TGTGCCAGTAGTCCTCCGGGGCTACCACTCTCTGGAAACACCATATATTTT. Protein: CASSPPGLPLSGNTIYF.

This clonotype was counted between two and nine times. V and J are TRBV12-3 or TRBV12-4 and TRBJ1-3; no clear D. Trimming stripped 1 base from V and 3 bases from J, with 16 bases between. The CDR3 loop spans 17 amino acids. The CDR3 sequence is CASSLEVAFSIGNTIYF. In DNA, the CDR3 is TGTGCCAGCAGTTTAGAGGTGGCATTCTCTATTGGAAACACCATATATTTT.

This clonotype was observed many times. V usage is TRBV5-1 and J usage is TRBJ1-1; TRBD1 agrees at 9 bases. This CDR3 is built from 16 residues. Germline values: CDR1 SGHRS, CDR2 YFSETQ. Germline trimming cut 3 bases from V and 0 bases from J; bases unmatched to any gene: 6. The CDR3 sequence is CASSWGQGIMNTEAFF. CDR3 nucleotides: TGCGCCAGCAGCTGGGGACAGGGAATAATGAACACTGAAGCTTTCTTT.

J is TRBJ2-7 and V is TRBV2; possible D gene TRBD2, 6 bases. This CDR3 comprises 14 residues. Trimming left V 1 base short and J 0 bases short, with 7 bases between. Germline-derived CDR1 and CDR2 are SNHLY and FYNNEI. The CDR3 protein is CASSEGGVSYEQYF. As DNA, the CDR3 is TGTGCCAGCAGTGAAGGGGGGGTCTCCTACGAGCAGTACTTC.

This chain connects TRBV7-8 to TRBJ2-6; no clear D. The germline V gene has CDR1 SGHVS and CDR2 FQNEAQ. V gave up 4 bases and J gave up 4 bases, with 14 bases separating them. The CDR3 contains 16 residues. The chain's CDR3 is CASSSSAVAGANVLTF. The CDR3 region has the DNA TGTGCCAGCAGCTCCTCAGCCGTGGCGGGGGCCAACGTCCTGACTTTC.

J is TRBJ2-7 and V is TRBV6-1; D unresolved. Trimming pared 9 bases from V and 7 bases from J, leaving 25 bases between. The germline gives CDR1 MNHNS, CDR2 SASEGT. The CDR3 is 15 residues long. The CDR3 loop is CASILDQSSYNEQYF. For the CDR3, the DNA is TGTGCCAGTATTCTAGATCAGAGCTCCTACAATGAGCAGTACTTC.

The chain recombines TRBV6-1 with TRBJ1-2; TRBD1 agrees at 9 bases. The CDR3 runs to 17 residues. Losses at the gene ends were 6 bases for V and 4 bases for J; bases not matched to a gene: 15. In germline, CDR1 is MNHNS, CDR2 SASEGT. DNA for the CDR3: TGTGCCAGCAGGGATACAGGGGGCAGGGGGCGAGGCTATGGCTACACCTTC. It specifies CASRDTGGRGRGYGYTF.

Notes on this clonotype: A read error is possible here, since a much larger clone lies one base away. The chain combines TRBV4-1 with TRBJ2-7; 8 nucleotides agree with TRBD1. Germline V CDR1 and CDR2: MGHRA, YSYEKL. The CDR3 spans 15 residues. The CDR3 region is CAGSYGQGPRYEQYF. In DNA form, the CDR3 reads TGCGCCGGCAGCTACGGACAGGGCCCTCGGTACGAGCAGTACTTC.

This CDR3 reads CASSTPPLAGGRDTGELFF. In DNA, the CDR3 is TGTGCCAGCAGTACCCCTCCACTAGCGGGGGGCCGAGACACCGGGGAGCTGTTTTTT. The chain uses TRBV7-9 and TRBJ2-2; 12 nucleotides line up with TRBD2. The CDR3 has 19 amino acids. Germline V gene data show CDR1 as SEHNR and CDR2 as FQNEAQ (reference sequence). With V trimmed by 6 bases and J by 3 bases, 14 bases remained unmatched.

With respect to this clonotype: The conserved final phenylalanine or tryptophan is absent from the CDR3, which likely points to a read error. The chain couples TRBV3-1 to TRBJ2-5; D gene ambiguous. Germline CDR1 LGHDT, CDR2 YNNKEL (reference sequence). With 0 bases removed from V and 4 bases from J, the gap between germline ends came to 9 bases. This CDR3 spans 14 amino acids. The CDR3 bases are TGTGCCAGCAGCCAAGAGTGGGAACCAGAGACCCAGTACCTC. Its protein product is CASSQEWEPETQYL.

The chain carries TRBV7-9 and TRBJ2-2; the D is unclear. Germline CDR1 is SEHNR and CDR2 is FQNEAQ (reference sequence). The CDR3 length is 13 residues. Trimming left V 7 bases short and J 1 base short, with 7 bases between. This chain's CDR3 is CASTNQNTGELFF. The CDR3 DNA is TGTGCCAGCACCAACCAGAACACCGGGGAGCTGTTTTTT.

Regarding this clonotype: A much larger clone lies a single base off, so this may be a read error. CDR3 loop: CASSLPVAGGENTGELLF. CDR3 nucleotides: TGTGCCAGCAGCCTCCCGGTAGCGGGGGGAGAGAACACCGGGGAGCTGCTTTTT. This rearrangement joins TRBV7-3 to TRBJ2-2, with 10 bases matching TRBD2. The germline V gene has CDR1 SGHTA and CDR2 FQGTGA. This CDR3 is 18 amino acids long.

The table lists this clonotype with many counts. The chain carries TRBV6-5 and TRBJ1-3; D not certain. Germline V CDR1 and CDR2: MNHEY, SVGAGI. Trimming took 0 bases from V and 0 from J, leaving 9 bases between them. CDR3 length: 16 amino acids. CDR3 in DNA: TGTGCCAGCAGTTACTCGGGCAGATTCTCTGGAAACACCATATATTTT. Translated: CASSYSGRFSGNTIYF.

This clonotype has a count of ten or more. V is TRBV24-1 and J is TRBJ1-2; no definite D call. Between the trimmed V and J ends, which lost 4 bases and 0 bases, there was a span of 8 bases. The CDR3 totals 14 residues. The germline CDR1 and CDR2 sequences are KGHDR and SFDVKD. The chain's CDR3 is CATSEVGANYGYTF. The CDR3 DNA sequence: TGTGCCACCAGTGAAGTGGGCGCTAACTATGGCTACACCTTC.